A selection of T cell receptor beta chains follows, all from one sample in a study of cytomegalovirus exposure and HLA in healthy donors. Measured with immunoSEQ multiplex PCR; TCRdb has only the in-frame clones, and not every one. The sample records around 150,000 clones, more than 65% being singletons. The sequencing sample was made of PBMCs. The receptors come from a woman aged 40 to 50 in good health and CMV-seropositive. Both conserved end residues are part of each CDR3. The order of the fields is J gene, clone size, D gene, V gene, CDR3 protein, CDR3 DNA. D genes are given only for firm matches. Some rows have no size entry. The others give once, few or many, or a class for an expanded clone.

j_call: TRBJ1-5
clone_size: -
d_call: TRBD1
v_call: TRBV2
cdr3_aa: CASRGDRVVNQPQHF
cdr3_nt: TGTGCCAGCAGGGGCGACAGGGTAGTAAATCAGCCCCAGCATTTT

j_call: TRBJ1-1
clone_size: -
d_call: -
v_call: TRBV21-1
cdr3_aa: CASSKAEGPGYTEAFF
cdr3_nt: TGTGCCAGCAGCAAAGCGGAGGGGCCGGGGTACACTGAAGCTTTCTTT

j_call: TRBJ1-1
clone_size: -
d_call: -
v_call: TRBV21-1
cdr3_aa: CASSKPQGPEAFF
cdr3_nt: TGTGCCAGCAGCAAACCACAGGGGCCCGAAGCTTTCTTT

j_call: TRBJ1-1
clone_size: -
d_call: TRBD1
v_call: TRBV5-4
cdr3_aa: CASSLEQGGFGEAFF
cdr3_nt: TGTGCCAGCAGCTTGGAACAGGGGGGATTTGGTGAAGCTTTCTTT

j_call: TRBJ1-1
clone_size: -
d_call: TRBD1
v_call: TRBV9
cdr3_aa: CASSLGGQTTEAFF
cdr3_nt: TGTGCCAGCAGCCTAGGGGGCCAGACCACTGAAGCTTTCTTT

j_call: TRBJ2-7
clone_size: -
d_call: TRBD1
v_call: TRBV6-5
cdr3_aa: CASSQYRGWSYEQYF
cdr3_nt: TGTGCCAGCAGCCAGTACAGGGGGTGGTCCTACGAGCAGTACTTC

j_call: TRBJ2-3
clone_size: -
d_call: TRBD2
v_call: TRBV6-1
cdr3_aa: CASSGRLAGATDTQYF
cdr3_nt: TGTGCCAGCAGTGGGCGACTAGCGGGGGCCACAGATACGCAGTATTTT

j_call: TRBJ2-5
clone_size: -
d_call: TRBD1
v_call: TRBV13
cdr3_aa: CASSPRDRGREQYF
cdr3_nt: TGTGCCAGCAGCCCCCGGGACAGGGGAAGGGAGCAGTACTTC

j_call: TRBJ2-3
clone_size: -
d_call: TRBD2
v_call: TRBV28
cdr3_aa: CASGLAGGSLGTQYF
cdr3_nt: TGTGCCAGCGGACTAGCGGGAGGGTCACTAGGGACGCAGTATTTT

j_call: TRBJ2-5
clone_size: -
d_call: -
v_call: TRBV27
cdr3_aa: CASSPREGTQYF
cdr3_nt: TGTGCCAGCAGCCCCCGAGAGGGGACCCAGTACTTC

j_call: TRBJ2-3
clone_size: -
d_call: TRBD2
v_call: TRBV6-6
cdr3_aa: CASSYIAGIAGDTQYF
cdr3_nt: TGTGCCAGCAGTTATATCGCGGGCATAGCGGGAGATACGCAGTATTTT

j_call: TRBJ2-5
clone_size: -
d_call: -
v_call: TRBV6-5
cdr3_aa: CASSPGLRETRYF
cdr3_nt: TGTGCCAGCAGCCCGGGACTGCGAGAGACCCGGTACTTC

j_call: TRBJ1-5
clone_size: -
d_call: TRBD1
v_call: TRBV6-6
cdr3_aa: CASSYGDRDQPQHF
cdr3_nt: TGTGCCAGCAGTTACGGGGACAGGGATCAGCCCCAGCATTTT

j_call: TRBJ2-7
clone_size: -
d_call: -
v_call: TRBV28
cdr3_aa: CASRDGQTYEQYF
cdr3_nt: TGTGCCAGCAGGGACGGACAAACCTACGAGCAGTACTTC

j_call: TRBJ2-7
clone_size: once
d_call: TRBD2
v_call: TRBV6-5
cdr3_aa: CASTPTSGRAREQYF
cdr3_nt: TGTGCCAGCACTCCGACTAGCGGGAGGGCGCGGGAGCAGTACTTC

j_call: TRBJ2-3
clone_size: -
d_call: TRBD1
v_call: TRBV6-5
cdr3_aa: CASTPDRGRWDTQYF
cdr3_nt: TGTGCCAGCACCCCGGACAGGGGGCGATGGGATACGCAGTATTTT

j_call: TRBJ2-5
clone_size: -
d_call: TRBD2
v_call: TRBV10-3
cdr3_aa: CAIKNSGEGRETQYF
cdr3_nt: TGTGCCATCAAGAATTCGGGGGAGGGCCGGGAGACCCAGTACTTC

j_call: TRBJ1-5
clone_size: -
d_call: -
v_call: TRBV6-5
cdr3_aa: CASSYSKAGQGAQHF
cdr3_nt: TGTGCCAGCAGTTACAGTAAGGCAGGCCAAGGGGCCCAGCATTTT

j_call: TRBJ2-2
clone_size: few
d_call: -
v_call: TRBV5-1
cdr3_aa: CASSLISPPSTGELFF
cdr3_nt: TGCGCCAGCAGCTTGATTTCCCCCCCCAGCACCGGGGAGCTGTTTTTT

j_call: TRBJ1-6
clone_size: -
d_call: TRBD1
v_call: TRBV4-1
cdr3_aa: CASSQDRQGASYNSPLHF
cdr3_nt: TGCGCCAGCAGCCAAGATCGACAGGGGGCGTCCTATAATTCACCCCTCCACTTT

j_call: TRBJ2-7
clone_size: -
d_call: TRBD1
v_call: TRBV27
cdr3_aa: CASSYSSGQGAHEQYF
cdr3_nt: TGTGCCAGCAGTTATTCGTCGGGACAGGGGGCCCACGAGCAGTACTTC

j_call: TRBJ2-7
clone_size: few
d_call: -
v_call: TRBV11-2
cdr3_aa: CASSPGIEQYF
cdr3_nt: TGTGCCAGCAGCCCGGGGATCGAGCAGTACTTC

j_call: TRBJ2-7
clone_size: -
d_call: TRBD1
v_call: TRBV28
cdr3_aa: CASSPPGQGRGEQYF
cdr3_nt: TGTGCCAGCAGCCCCCCGGGACAGGGGCGTGGAGAGCAGTACTTC

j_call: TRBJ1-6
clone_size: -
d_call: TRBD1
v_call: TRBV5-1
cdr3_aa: CASSLGQGNNSPLHF
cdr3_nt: TGCGCCAGCAGCTTGGGACAGGGAAATAATTCACCCCTCCACTTT

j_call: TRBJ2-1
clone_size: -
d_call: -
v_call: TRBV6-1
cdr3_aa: CASTEGGYPSGEQFF
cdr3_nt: TGTGCCAGCACCGAGGGGGGGTACCCGTCGGGTGAGCAGTTCTTC

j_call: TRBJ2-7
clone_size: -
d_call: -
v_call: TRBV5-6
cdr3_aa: CASSAVDTYEQYF
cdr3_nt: TGTGCCAGCAGCGCGGTCGATACCTACGAGCAGTACTTC

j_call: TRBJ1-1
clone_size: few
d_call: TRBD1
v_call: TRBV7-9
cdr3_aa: CASSLSGQVTEAFF
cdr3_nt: TGTGCCAGCAGCCTCTCAGGACAGGTTACTGAAGCTTTCTTT

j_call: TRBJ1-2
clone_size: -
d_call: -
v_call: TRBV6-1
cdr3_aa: CASRIQGSGHYGYTF
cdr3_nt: TGTGCCAGCAGGATCCAGGGATCCGGGCATTATGGCTACACCTTC

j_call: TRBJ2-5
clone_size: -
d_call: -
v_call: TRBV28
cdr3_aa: CASSWTAKETQYF
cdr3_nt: TGTGCCAGCAGTTGGACAGCAAAAGAGACCCAGTACTTC

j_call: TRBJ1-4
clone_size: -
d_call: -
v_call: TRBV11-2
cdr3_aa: CASSLGTTSNEKLFF
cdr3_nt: TGTGCCAGCAGCTTAGGGACAACCAGTAATGAAAAACTGTTTTTT

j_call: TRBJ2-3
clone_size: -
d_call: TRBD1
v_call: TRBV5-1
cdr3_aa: CASSSGGEDTQYF
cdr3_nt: TGCGCCAGCAGCTCAGGGGGCGAGGATACGCAGTATTTT

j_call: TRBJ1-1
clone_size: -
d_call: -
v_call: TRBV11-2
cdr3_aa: CASSLELSGTEAFF
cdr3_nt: TGTGCCAGCAGCTTAGAGTTGTCGGGCACTGAAGCTTTCTTT

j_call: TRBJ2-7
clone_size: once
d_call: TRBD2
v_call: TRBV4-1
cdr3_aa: CASSRTGLAGLSYEQYF
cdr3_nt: TGCGCCAGCAGCCGGACGGGACTAGCGGGGCTATCCTACGAGCAGTACTTC

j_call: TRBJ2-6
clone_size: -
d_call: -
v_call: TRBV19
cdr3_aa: CASSQGDTGANVLTF
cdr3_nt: TGTGCCAGTAGTCAAGGGGATACTGGGGCCAACGTCCTGACTTTC

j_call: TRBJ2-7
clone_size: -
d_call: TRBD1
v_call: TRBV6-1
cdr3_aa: CSSLVDRGEQYF
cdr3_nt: TGTTCCAGCTTAGTCGACAGGGGTGAGCAGTACTTC

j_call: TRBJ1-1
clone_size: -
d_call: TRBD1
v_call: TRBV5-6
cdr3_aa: CASSFIQGHTEAFF
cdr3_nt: TGTGCCAGCAGCTTTATACAGGGGCACACTGAAGCTTTCTTT

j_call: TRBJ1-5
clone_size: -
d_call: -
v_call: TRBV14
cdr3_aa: CASSPIGGAISDQPQHF
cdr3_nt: TGTGCCAGCAGTCCTATTGGGGGGGCAATCAGCGATCAGCCCCAGCATTTT

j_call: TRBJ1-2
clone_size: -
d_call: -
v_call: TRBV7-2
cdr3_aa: CASSPQEDYGYPF
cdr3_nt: TGTGCCAGCAGCCCCCAGGAAGACTATGGCTACCCCTTC

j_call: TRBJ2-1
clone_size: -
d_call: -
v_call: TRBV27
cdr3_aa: CASKTGGEDEQFF
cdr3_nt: TGTGCCAGCAAAACAGGGGGGGAGGATGAGCAGTTCTTC

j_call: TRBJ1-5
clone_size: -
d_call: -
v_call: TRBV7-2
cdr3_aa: CASSLAENRGNQPQHF
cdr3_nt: TGTGCCAGCAGCTTAGCCGAAAACCGGGGCAATCAGCCCCAGCATTTT

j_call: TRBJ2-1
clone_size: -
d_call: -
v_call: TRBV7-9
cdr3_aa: CASSLDAGYTPQEFF
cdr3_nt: TGTGCCAGCAGCTTAGACGCCGGTTATACCCCACAGGAGTTCTTC

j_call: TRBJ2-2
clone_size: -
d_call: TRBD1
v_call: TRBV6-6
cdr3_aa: CASSKGQGNTGELFF
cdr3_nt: TGTGCCAGCAGCAAGGGACAGGGGAACACCGGGGAGCTGTTTTTT

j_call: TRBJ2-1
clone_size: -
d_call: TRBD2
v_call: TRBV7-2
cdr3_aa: CASSLSWRGGYNEQFF
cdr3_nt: TGTGCCAGCAGCTTAAGTTGGCGGGGGGGCTACAATGAGCAGTTCTTC

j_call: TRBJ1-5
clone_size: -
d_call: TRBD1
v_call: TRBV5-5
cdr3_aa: CASSLTGENQPQHF
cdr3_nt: TGTGCCAGCAGCTTGACAGGGGAAAATCAGCCCCAGCATTTT

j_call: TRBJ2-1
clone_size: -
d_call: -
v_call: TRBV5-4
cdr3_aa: CASSLRGSYNEQFF
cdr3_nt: TGTGCCAGCAGCCTGCGGGGCTCCTACAATGAGCAGTTCTTC